This T cell receptor beta chain was retrieved from a study of blood T cell repertoires in COVID-19. Study-level background: Acute and convalescent COVID-19 samples came from the United States, Italy and Spain. Sources were T cells, B-cell-depleted T cells, or PBMCs; the material itself was cDNA or gDNA.

Trimming pared 3 bases from V and 1 base from J, leaving 12 bases between. The CDR3 is 15 amino acids. Looked up from germline, CDR1 is MDHEN and CDR2 is SYDVKM. In the authors' methods: Estimated nucleated cell counts came from reference gene primer amplification. Assay: immunoSEQ multiplex PCR; the TCRdb copy retains only in-frame clones and omits some. Clone size and V and J calls were adopted from that table, with D and trimming inferred from the DNA. Of roughly 41,000 clones listed, about four fifths were seen once; the top ten hold 35% to 55%. The sample consisted of peripheral blood. This chain uses TRBV28 with TRBJ2-5; D perhaps matches TRBD1 (7 bases). The source is a woman of 80 years or more with acute or convalescent COVID-19. Here the CDR3 reads CASSFDQGGQETQYF. The DNA for the CDR3 is TGTGCCAGCAGTTTTGACCAGGGGGGCCAAGAGACCCAGTACTTC.